A selection of T cell receptor beta chains follows, all from one sample in a study of cytomegalovirus exposure and HLA in healthy donors. Method: immunoSEQ multiplex PCR; TCRdb's copy keeps in-frame clones and lacks some. Of approximately 160,000 clones in the sample, more than 60% were seen once. Sequencing was performed on PBMCs. These TCRs come from a woman in her forties in good health and CMV-seropositive. CDR3s include the opening cysteine and the closing phenylalanine or tryptophan.

>TRBJ1-1|TRBV11-2
CASTQNLNEAATEAFF
>TRBJ2-7|TRBV2
CASNVDRGSQGQGSSIEQYF
>TRBJ2-1|TRBV11-2
CASSLNRGSYNEQFF
>TRBJ1-1|TRBV11-2
CASRTTGGNGGAFF
>TRBJ1-6|TRBV19
CASSISRVSPLHF
>TRBJ2-3|TRBV4-2
CASSQSGAGGVDTQYF
>TRBJ2-7|TRBV19
CASSIRQGGDAEQYF
>TRBJ2-7|TRBV2
CASSWTGKGDYEQYF
>TRBJ1-2|TRBV19
CASSRWDSNNYGYTF
>TRBJ1-3|TRBV25-1
CASRKQGSGNTIYF
>TRBJ2-3|TRBV4-3
CASKSAGAHTQYF
>TRBJ1-3|TRBV5-4
CASSFGGNRGNTIYF
>TRBJ2-3|TRBV28
CASSGQGSDTQYF
>TRBJ2-3|TRBV5-5
CASSSGQGGDTQYF
>TRBJ2-6|TRBV9
CASGWGGSGANGLTF
>TRBJ1-1|TRBV6-5
CASRETVAYTEAFF
>TRBJ2-1|TRBV5-6
CASSFRRFSEQFF
>TRBJ2-3|TRBV29-1
CSVVAPSGGSRDTQYF
>TRBJ2-2|TRBV5-4
CASSLAQDTANTGELFF
>TRBJ2-7|TRBV4-1
CASSQDGTGGPDSYEQYF
>TRBJ2-1|TRBV29-1
CSVAFVAGISYNEQFF
>TRBJ1-3|TRBV11-2
CASSFRTGLGNTIYF
>TRBJ2-7|TRBV20-1
CSASIISEQYF
>TRBJ1-2|TRBV6-5
CASSQKKLYGYTF
>TRBJ1-5|TRBV27
CASSFSGRNQPQHF
>TRBJ2-5|TRBV29-1
CSGTERETQYF
>TRBJ2-5|TRBV4-2
CASSPRTSGLQETQYF
>TRBJ2-1|TRBV19
CASSIGDSSGGSVQFF
>TRBJ2-1|TRBV14
CASSQAERGLYEQFF
>TRBJ2-3|TRBV6-1
CASALGDTQYF
>TRBJ1-6|TRBV2
CASSTTPNGSPLHF
>TRBJ1-2|TRBV5-6
CASSLPVGGAGRLYGYTF
>TRBJ2-2|TRBV11-2
CASSLAGVTGELFF
>TRBJ2-3|TRBV7-9
CASTDPDYGGENTDTQYF
>TRBJ1-4|TRBV10-3
CAISERPGTVNEKLFF
>TRBJ2-4|TRBV1
CTSSQEVIASGGEAKNSQYF
>TRBJ2-7|TRBV11-2
CASSLSAGVSVLVYEQYF
>TRBJ1-2|TRBV9
CASSVSTGSLGYTF
>TRBJ2-7|TRBV19
CASSGGSYEQYF
>TRBJ1-5|TRBV29-1
CSVETPGQPQHF
>TRBJ2-2|TRBV6-6
CASGLQGAGELFF
>TRBJ2-5|TRBV5-5
CASSGLALQETQYF
>TRBJ2-1|TRBV19
CASRLAGGYNEQFF
>TRBJ2-4|TRBV28
CASSSPRRGYGDSQYF
>TRBJ1-2|TRBV5-5
CASSLLDRGDYGYTF
>TRBJ2-2|TRBV5-3
CARSLAGAGELFF
>TRBJ2-5|TRBV5-1
CASSWGGAQETQYF
>TRBJ1-5|TRBV28
CASKGGGQPQHF
>TRBJ1-1|TRBV2
CASSYRPGPEAFF